This T cell receptor (beta chain) was captured by sequencing in a study of T cell responses to AZD1222 COVID-19 vaccine. Sequencing used immunoSEQ multiplex PCR; TCRdb keeps in-frame clones, though not all of them. Of 150,000 to 200,000 clones in the sample, around nine tenths are singletons; the top ten hold 1.9%. Of note for this clone: The antigen is unknown.

Study-wide results and limits: Among those given AZD1222, only five or six were seropositive at baseline.

In germline, CDR1 is SGHTS, CDR2 YDEGEE. The CDR3 is 14 amino acids. Trimming took 7 bases from V and 2 from J, leaving 14 bases between them. This chain connects TRBV5-8 to TRBJ2-3; D perhaps matches TRBD2 (6 bases). The sample here was peripheral blood, taken 28 days after the second AZD1222 dose. The sequence derives from an adult who received the AZD1222 COVID-19 vaccine. The CDR3 region is CASPGGPLTDTQYF. The CDR3 nucleotides read TGTGCCAGCCCCGGAGGGCCCCTCACAGATACGCAGTATTTT.